This T cell receptor beta chain is from a study of graft-versus-host responses after intestinal transplantation (dated by TCRdb to about 2021). About the investigation overall: Multivisceral, liver-intestinal, or isolated intestinal transplants were received by the recipients. Donor T cell macrochimerism was defined as a peak of at least 4% donor T cells among recipient peripheral blood mononuclear cells. Rather than being sequenced by the commercial service, samples from a few later patients were sequenced in-house on an Illumina MiSeq and processed with MiXCR. The cohort enrolled about two dozen intestinal transplant recipients, one of whom was a retransplant, and 3 patients without pretransplant specimens were excluded. To identify alloreactive clones, pre-transplant mixed lymphocyte reaction products were sequenced and compared with unstimulated pre-transplant donor and recipient T cells. Every recipient was given anti-thymocyte globulin induction, followed by about three years of maintenance tacrolimus and steroids. After intestinal transplantation, graft-versus-host and host-versus-graft alloreactive T cell clones in the graft, circulation and bone marrow were tracked using bulk TCR-beta CDR3 sequencing. What the work shows at the level of the full study, not this receptor alone: Early after transplant, peak levels of circulating GvH clones were associated with declines in HvG clones. The relatively low number and heterogeneity of intestinal transplant patients limited the conclusions. Patients with donor T cell macrochimerism had high GvH to HvG T cell clonal ratios in their allografts. GvH clones were detected in recipient bone marrow, and some of these GvH clones were observed earlier in ileal mucosa or blood, consistent with an intestinal mucosal origin.

Receptor libraries were prepared by the immunoSEQ multiplex PCR assay. For most patients, genomic DNA was isolated with the Qiagen DNeasy Blood and Tissue Kit and sent frozen to Adaptive Biotechnologies for TCR sequencing. For most patients, genomic DNA was subjected to high-throughput TCR-beta CDR3 sequencing by Adaptive Biotechnologies. The authors processed their data as follows. TCR sequencing data were retrieved from Adaptive's ImmunoSEQ software for more than 15 patients, whereas three other patients were processed with MiXCR and VDJtools. To correct CD4 versus CD8 sorting errors, sequences present in both subsets at a frequency ratio below 5:1 were removed. Because the origin of CDR3 nucleotide sequences shared between donor and recipient could not be assigned, those sequences were removed. Alloreactive clones required at least 2-fold expansion over unstimulated cells and minimum CFSE-low frequency of 0.002% (template counts) or 0.001% (read counts). Mappable clones were those detected in sequenced pre-transplant spleen, lymph node, or MLR CFSE-low populations of the donor or recipient. The cumulative frequency of alloreactive clones was calculated as a percentage of all sequences, weighted by copy number. TCRdb limited this immuneACCESS table to in-frame rearrangements with V and J called. A share of clones is missing; checked studies link under half to unresolved V genes, and the rest is unexplained. The V and J calls and clone size come from that table; D and trimming were worked out from the DNA. Counted in this sample were about 130,000 clones; around 90% of them appeared once. The ten most abundant clones make up 0.19% of the sample.

Counted from cysteine to phenylalanine, this CDR3 has 15 amino acids. Only the CDR3 DNA is retained, 45 bases long and in frame from the first base. Trimming removed 0 bases from V and 5 bases from J, leaving 13 bases between the germline ends. The germline V gene specifies SGHTA as CDR1 and FQGNSA as CDR2. This specimen's time point label, per the study, means: cells obtained before transplantation from donor or recipient. CD3+CD4+ and CD3+CD8+ populations were FACS-sorted from unstimulated pre-transplant donor and recipient cells taken from spleen or lymph nodes. A remark on this clone: No antigen is known for it. Within one base of it there is no much larger clone, and no base qualities were kept.

The origin of this receptor is a human donor who received an intestinal transplant. The material was unstimulated CD4+ T cells sorted from spleen or lymph node cells, obtained before intestinal transplant. The chain is made from TRBV7-2 and TRBJ1-1; a tentative D match to TRBD1 spans 6 bases. The nucleotide sequence is given as TGTGCCAGCAGCTTAGCTAGTGCAGGGGTTACTGAAGCTTTCTTT. Its amino acids are CASSLASAGVTEAFF.